What follows describes a single T cell receptor (beta chain). The junction had 6 bases not matched to a gene; V was cut back by 3 bases and J by 2 bases. Germline V gene data show CDR1 as MGHRA and CDR2 as YSYEKL. The CDR3 spans 17 residues. The method was immunoSEQ multiplex PCR; TCRdb's version includes in-frame clones alone and lacks a portion of them. This table holds about 78,000 clones, around nine tenths found once. The source of the sample is a study of T cell responses to AZD1222 COVID-19 vaccine. The material was peripheral blood, obtained 28 days after the second AZD1222 dose. This clonotype was obtained from an adult who received the AZD1222 COVID-19 vaccine. The J gene is TRBJ2-3, the V gene TRBV4-1; TRBD2 matches 12 bases. The CDR3 nucleotides read TGCGCCAGCAGCCAGTTAGGACTAGCGGGAAACACAGATACGCAGTATTTT. It specifies CASSQLGLAGNTDTQYF.